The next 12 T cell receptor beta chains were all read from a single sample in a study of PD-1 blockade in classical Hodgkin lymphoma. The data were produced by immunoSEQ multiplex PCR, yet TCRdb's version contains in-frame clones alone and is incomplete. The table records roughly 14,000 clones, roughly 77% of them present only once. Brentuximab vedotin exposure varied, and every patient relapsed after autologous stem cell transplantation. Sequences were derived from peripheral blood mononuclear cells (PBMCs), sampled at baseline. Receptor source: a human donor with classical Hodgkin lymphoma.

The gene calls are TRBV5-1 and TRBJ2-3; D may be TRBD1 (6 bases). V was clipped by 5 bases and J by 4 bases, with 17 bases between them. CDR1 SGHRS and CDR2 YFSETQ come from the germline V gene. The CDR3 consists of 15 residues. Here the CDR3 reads CASRSRGSEADTQYF. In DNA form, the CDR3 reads TGCGCCAGCAGGTCGAGGGGGTCAGAGGCAGATACGCAGTATTTT.

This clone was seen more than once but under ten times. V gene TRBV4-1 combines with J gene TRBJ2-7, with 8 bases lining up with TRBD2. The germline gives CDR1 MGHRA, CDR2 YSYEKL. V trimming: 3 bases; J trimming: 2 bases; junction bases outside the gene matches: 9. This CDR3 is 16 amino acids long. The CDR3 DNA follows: TGCGCCAGCAGCCACCCCGGGGGGGGTCCCCCCTACGAGCAGTACTTC. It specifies CASSHPGGGPPYEQYF.

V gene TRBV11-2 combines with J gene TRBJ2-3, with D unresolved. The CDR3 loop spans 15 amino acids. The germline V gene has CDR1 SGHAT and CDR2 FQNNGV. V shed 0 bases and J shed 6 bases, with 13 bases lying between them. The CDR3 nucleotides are TGTGCCAGCAGCTTAGATAGGCCTCGAATGGATACGCAGTATTTT. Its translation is CASSLDRPRMDTQYF.

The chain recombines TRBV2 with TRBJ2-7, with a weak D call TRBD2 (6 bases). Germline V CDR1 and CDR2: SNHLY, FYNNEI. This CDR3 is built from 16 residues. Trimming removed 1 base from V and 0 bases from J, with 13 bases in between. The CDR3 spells CASSEGRVLGSYEQYF. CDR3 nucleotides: TGTGCCAGCAGTGAAGGGAGGGTTTTGGGCTCCTACGAGCAGTACTTC.

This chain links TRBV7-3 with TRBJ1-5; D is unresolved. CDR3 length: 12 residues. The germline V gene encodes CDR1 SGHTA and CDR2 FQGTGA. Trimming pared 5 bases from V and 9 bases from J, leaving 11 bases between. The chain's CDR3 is CASSRYQMPQHF. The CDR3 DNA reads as TGTGCCAGCAGCCGTTACCAGATGCCCCAGCATTTT.

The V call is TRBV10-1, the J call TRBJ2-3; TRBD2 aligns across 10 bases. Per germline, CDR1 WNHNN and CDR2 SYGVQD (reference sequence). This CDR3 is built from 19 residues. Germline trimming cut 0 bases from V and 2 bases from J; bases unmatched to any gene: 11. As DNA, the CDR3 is TGCGCCAGCAGTGAGTCGTTCCCTAGCGGGGGATCTATCACAGATACGCAGTATTTT. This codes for CASSESFPSGGSITDTQYF.

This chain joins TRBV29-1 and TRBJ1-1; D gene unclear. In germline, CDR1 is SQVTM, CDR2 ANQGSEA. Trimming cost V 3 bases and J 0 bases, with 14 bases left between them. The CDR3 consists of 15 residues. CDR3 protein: CSVDNRQTMNTEAFF. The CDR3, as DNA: TGCAGCGTTGATAATAGGCAGACGATGAACACTGAAGCTTTCTTT.

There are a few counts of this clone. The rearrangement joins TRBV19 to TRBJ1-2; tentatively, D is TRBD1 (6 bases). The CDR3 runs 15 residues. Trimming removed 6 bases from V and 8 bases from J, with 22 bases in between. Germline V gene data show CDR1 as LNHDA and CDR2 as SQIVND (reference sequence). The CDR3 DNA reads TGTGCCAGTAGCCCGACCCTTAAACAGGGCATCGGCTACACCTTC. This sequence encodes CASSPTLKQGIGYTF.

DNA for the CDR3: TGTGCCTGGAGTGTAATGCAGATTCAGTACTTC. Its translation is CAWSVMQIQYF. This chain uses TRBV30 with TRBJ2-4; D remains ambiguous. Per the germline V gene, CDR1 is GTSNPN and CDR2 is SVGIG (reference sequence). V was pared by 0 bases and J by 10 bases, with 7 bases between. This CDR3 comprises 11 residues.

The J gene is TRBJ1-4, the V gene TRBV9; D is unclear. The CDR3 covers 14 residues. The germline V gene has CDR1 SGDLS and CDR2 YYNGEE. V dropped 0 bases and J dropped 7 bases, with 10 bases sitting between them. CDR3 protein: CASSVAGLSEKLFF. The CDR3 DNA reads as TGTGCCAGCAGCGTAGCCGGGTTGAGTGAAAAACTGTTTTTT. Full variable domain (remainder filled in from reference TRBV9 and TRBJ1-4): DSGVTQTPKHLITATGQRVTLRCSPRSGDLSVYWYQQSLDQGLQFLIQYYNGEERAKGNILERFSAQQFPDLHSELNLSSLELGDSALYFCASSVAGLSEKLFFGSGTQLSVL.

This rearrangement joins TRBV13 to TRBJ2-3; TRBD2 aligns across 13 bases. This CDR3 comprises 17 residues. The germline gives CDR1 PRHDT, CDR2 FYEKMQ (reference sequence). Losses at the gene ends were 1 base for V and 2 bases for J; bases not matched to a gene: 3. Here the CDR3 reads CASSLVGLAGYTDTQYF. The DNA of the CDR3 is TGTGCCAGCAGCTTAGTGGGACTAGCGGGGTACACAGATACGCAGTATTTT. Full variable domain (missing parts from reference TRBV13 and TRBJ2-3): AAGVIQSPRHLIKEKRETATLKCYPIPRHDTVYWYQQGPGQDPQFLISFYEKMQSDKGSIPDRFSAQQFSDYHSELNMSSLELGDSALYFCASSLVGLAGYTDTQYFGPGTRLTVL.

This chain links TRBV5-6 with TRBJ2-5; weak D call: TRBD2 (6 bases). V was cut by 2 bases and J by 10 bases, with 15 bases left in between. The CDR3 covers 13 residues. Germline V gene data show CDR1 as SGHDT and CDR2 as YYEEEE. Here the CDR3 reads CASSLGRGVGQYF. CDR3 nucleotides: TGTGCCAGCAGCTTAGGGCGCGGGGTCGGCCAGTACTTC. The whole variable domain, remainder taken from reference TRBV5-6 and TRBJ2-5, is DAGVTQSPTHLIKTRGQQVTLRCSPKSGHDTVSWYQQALGQGPQFIFQYYEEEERQRGNFPDRFSGHQFPNYSSELNVNALLLGDSALYLCASSLGRGVGQYFGPGTRLLVL.